The T cell receptor beta chain under discussion was sequenced for a study of T cell responses to AZD1222 COVID-19 vaccine. Clones were read by immunoSEQ multiplex PCR, and TCRdb kept only the in-frame ones, dropping some. This sample carries approximately 26,000 clones, roughly 89% of them seen once, and the ten largest clones take roughly 1.3%. This CDR3 is built from 12 residues. Trimming pared 0 bases from V and 10 bases from J, leaving 7 bases between. CDR1 and CDR2 from the germline V gene are GTSNPN and SVGIG (reference sequence). This chain joins TRBV30 and TRBJ1-6; possibly TRBD1 for D (6 bases). This clonotype was sampled from an adult in good health. The specimen comprised peripheral blood, sampled on day 0 of AZD1222 vaccination. CDR3 protein: CAWSVRGSPLHF. The CDR3 DNA reads as TGTGCCTGGAGTGTCAGGGGCTCACCCCTCCACTTT.